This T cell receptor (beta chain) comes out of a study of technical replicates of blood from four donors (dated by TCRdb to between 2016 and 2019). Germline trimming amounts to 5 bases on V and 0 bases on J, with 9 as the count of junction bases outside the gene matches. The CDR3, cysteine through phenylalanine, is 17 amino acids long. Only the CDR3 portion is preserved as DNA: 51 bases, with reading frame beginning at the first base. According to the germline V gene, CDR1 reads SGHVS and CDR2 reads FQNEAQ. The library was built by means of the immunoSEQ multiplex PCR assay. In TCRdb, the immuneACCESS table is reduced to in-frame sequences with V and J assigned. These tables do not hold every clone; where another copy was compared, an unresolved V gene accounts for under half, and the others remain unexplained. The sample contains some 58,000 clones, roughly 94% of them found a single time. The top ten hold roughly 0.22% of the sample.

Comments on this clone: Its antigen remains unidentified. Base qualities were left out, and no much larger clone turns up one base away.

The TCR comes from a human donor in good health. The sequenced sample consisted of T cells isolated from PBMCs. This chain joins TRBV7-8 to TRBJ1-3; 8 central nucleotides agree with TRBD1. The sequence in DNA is TGTGCCAGCAGCCTCACAGGGGGACAAAGCTCTGGAAACACCATATATTTT. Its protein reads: CASSLTGGQSSGNTIYF. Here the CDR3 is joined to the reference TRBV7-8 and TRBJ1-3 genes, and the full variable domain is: GAGVSQSPRYKVAKRGQDVALRCDPISGHVSLFWYQQALGQGPEFLTYFQNEAQLDKSGLPSDRFFAERPEGSVSTLKIQRTQQEDSAVYLCASSLTGGQSSGNTIYFGEGSWLTVV.